These T cell receptor beta chains were read from a single sample in a study of blood T cell repertoires in COVID-19. This table comes from immunoSEQ multiplex PCR, and its TCRdb copy is limited to in-frame clones, with some not included. The sample lists under 250,000 clones; about 80% were seen once. The sequenced material came from PBMCs or T cells enriched from blood (not recorded which). These receptors were collected from a woman in her forties with acute COVID-19. The CDR3 runs from the conserved cysteine through the conserved F or W. The D gene is left open where the match is weak. Where a row states a size, it is once, few, many or the class of an expanded clone; other rows omit it.

clone_size	v_call	d_call	j_call	cdr3_nt	cdr3_aa
.	TRBV5-1	TRBD2	TRBJ2-3	TGCGCCAGCAGCTCCTCTGGCGGGAGGGCCTTTGATACGCAGTATTTT	CASSSSGGRAFDTQYF
.	TRBV12-3/TRBV12-4	.	TRBJ1-2	TGTGCCAGCACCTTGGACAGCCGAGGCTACACCTTC	CASTLDSRGYTF
.	TRBV2	.	TRBJ1-5	TGTGCCACCTCCGGGCGGGCCAATCAGCCCCAGCATTTT	CATSGRANQPQHF
.	TRBV6-5	.	TRBJ1-3	TGTGCCAGTCGGATTACAGGGTCTGGAAACACCATATATTTT	CASRITGSGNTIYF
.	TRBV5-5	.	TRBJ2-1	TGTGCCAGCAGCTTGAGCGGGTTAGTCGATGAGCAGTTCTTC	CASSLSGLVDEQFF
.	TRBV18	.	TRBJ1-4	TGTGCCAGCTCACCACGGTCGGGGAATGAAAAACTGTTTTTT	CASSPRSGNEKLFF
.	TRBV7-9	.	TRBJ1-3	TGTGCCAGCAGCTTAGGATTGCGGAGCTCTGGAAACACCATATATTTT	CASSLGLRSSGNTIYF
.	TRBV7-8	TRBD2	TRBJ2-1	TGTGCCAGCAGGGGGCGGGGCGGGGGTGAGCAGTTCTTC	CASRGRGGGEQFF
.	TRBV6-5	TRBD1	TRBJ2-7	TGTGCCAGCAGACCGGACAGGGGGCAGGGCGAGCAGTACTTC	CASRPDRGQGEQYF
.	TRBV28	.	TRBJ2-7	TGTGCCAGCAGCCTGGCTCGGGGGTCCTACGAGCAGTACTTC	CASSLARGSYEQYF
.	TRBV19	TRBD2	TRBJ2-7	TGTGCCAGTCGGGGACTAGCGGGAACCTCCTACGAGCAGTACTTC	CASRGLAGTSYEQYF
.	TRBV14	TRBD1	TRBJ2-7	TGTGCCAGCAGCCTCGGACAGGGACACGGAGTCTGGGAGCAGTACTTC	CASSLGQGHGVWEQYF
.	TRBV5-1	.	TRBJ1-4	TGCGCCAGCAGCGCTGTCGGGGGGCCCGTGAAAAAACTGTTTTTT	CASSAVGGPVKKLFF
once	TRBV7-9	TRBD1	TRBJ1-2	TGTGCCAGCAGCTTGACAAACAGGGGGCGCATCTATGGCTACACCTTC	CASSLTNRGRIYGYTF
.	TRBV7-9	.	TRBJ2-1	TGTGCCAGCAGCTCTAGCATTTCCTACAATGAGCAGTTCTTC	CASSSSISYNEQFF
.	TRBV13	TRBD1	TRBJ2-5	TGTGCCAGCAGCGGTAGACAGGGGGCCCCGGAGACCCAGTACTTC	CASSGRQGAPETQYF
.	TRBV9	TRBD1	TRBJ2-7	TGTGCCAGCAGCGTATCATCCGGACAGGGGGACGAGCAGTACTTC	CASSVSSGQGDEQYF
.	TRBV11-2	.	TRBJ2-2	TGTGCCAGCAGCGAGATCGGGGGTAAAGGAGGGAGGGAGCTGTTTTTT	CASSEIGGKGGRELFF
.	TRBV9	TRBD1	TRBJ2-2	TGTGCCAGCAGCGTGACAGGGGGCACGAACACCGGGGAGCTGTTTTTT	CASSVTGGTNTGELFF
.	TRBV10-3	.	TRBJ1-2	TGTGCCATCAGTGACCCCACGGGTCACAGGGAACTATATGGCTACACCTTC	CAISDPTGHRELYGYTF
.	TRBV3-1/TRBV3-2	TRBD2	TRBJ2-3	TGTGCCAGCAGCCCCAGCGGGGGGCCTCCCCTCGATACGCAGTATTTT	CASSPSGGPPLDTQYF
.	TRBV14	TRBD1	TRBJ1-1	TGTGCCAGCAGCCGCCAGACAGGGACGAACACTGAAGCTTTCTTT	CASSRQTGTNTEAFF
.	TRBV5-1	TRBD2	TRBJ2-1	TGCGCCAGCAGCTTGTCCGGGACTAGCGGGGGAAACAATGAGCAGTTCTTC	CASSLSGTSGGNNEQFF
.	TRBV6-1	.	TRBJ2-4	TGTGCCAGCAGTGAAGCCAGGGCCTTAGCCAAAAACATTCAGTACTTC	CASSEARALAKNIQYF
.	TRBV3-1/TRBV3-2	.	TRBJ1-2	TGTGCCAGCAGCCAAGGACATCTCTATGGCTACACCTTC	CASSQGHLYGYTF
.	TRBV7-2	.	TRBJ2-5	TGTGCCAGCAGCTTATCGGGGGAGTACCAAGAGACCCAGTACTTC	CASSLSGEYQETQYF
.	TRBV2	TRBD1	TRBJ1-1	TGTGCCAGCAGTGAAGCAGGGGGCTTTGTGAGAACTTTCTTT	CASSEAGGFVRTFF
.	TRBV7-9	TRBD1	TRBJ1-4	TGTGCCAGCAGCGGGGACAGGGGAGGGGCTAATGAAAAACTGTTTTTT	CASSGDRGGANEKLFF
.	TRBV5-1	TRBD2	TRBJ2-1	TGCGCCAGCAGCTTGGAGGGACTAGCGGGGCATGAGCAGTTCTTC	CASSLEGLAGHEQFF
.	TRBV28	TRBD1	TRBJ1-2	TGTGCCAGCAGTGGACAGGGCGTCGTAGGTAGCTACACCTTC	CASSGQGVVGSYTF
.	TRBV30	TRBD1	TRBJ2-5	TGTGCCTGGGCCAGGGGGCTAGGAGAGACCCAGTACTTC	CAWARGLGETQYF
.	TRBV3-1/TRBV3-2	.	TRBJ1-2	TGTGCCAGCAGCCAGGCCCGGGACTATGGCTACACCTTC	CASSQARDYGYTF
.	TRBV11-2	TRBD2	TRBJ2-3	TGTGCCAGCAGCTCTGGGGGCGGGGGGCTCAGCACAGATACGCAGTATTTT	CASSSGGGGLSTDTQYF
.	TRBV9	.	TRBJ2-1	TGTGCCAGCAGCGCGACAGTACGTGAGCAGTTCTTC	CASSATVREQFF
.	TRBV5-1	TRBD1	TRBJ2-5	TGCGCCAGCAGCCCAACTGACAGGGAGCAGACCCAGTACTTC	CASSPTDREQTQYF
.	TRBV10-2	TRBD2	TRBJ2-1	TGCGCCAGCAGTGCATCTAGCGGATACTACAATGAGCAGTTCTTC	CASSASSGYYNEQFF
.	TRBV7-2	TRBD2	TRBJ2-7	TGTGCCAGCAGCTTAGATTTGGCGGGAGGTTCCTACGAGCAGTACTTC	CASSLDLAGGSYEQYF
.	TRBV30	TRBD2	TRBJ2-2	TGTGCCGGGCACACCGGGACTAGCGAAACCGGGGAGCTGTTTTTT	CAGHTGTSETGELFF
.	TRBV5-1	.	TRBJ2-5	TGCGCCAGCAGCTGGGCTTTCGGCGAGACCCAGTACTTC	CASSWAFGETQYF
.	TRBV5-1	.	TRBJ2-2	TGCGCCAGCAGCTTGCAGGGGCGGTCGGACACCGGGGAGCTGTTTTTT	CASSLQGRSDTGELFF